The entry below gives a single TCR beta chain sequence along with its context. Using its own MiXCR run on the 5' RACE reads, TCRdb lists one record per CDR3 protein. This table holds 95,000 to 110,000 distinct CDR3 sequences, over 13% found once. This sample is drawn from a study of T-cell memory formation after mild COVID-19. J gave up 6 bases and V 5 bases, and 9 bases lay outside the gene matches. CDR3 length: 15 amino acids. The germline CDR1 and CDR2 sequences are MNHNY and SVGAGI (reference sequence). The clonotype originates from a man between 18 and 35 years old who had mild COVID-19 (a few samples of this study predate the infection). Cell type and time point are not known. Sequences were obtained from PBMCs or a T cell subset sorted from them (not recorded which). The V call is TRBV6-6, the J call TRBJ2-7; TRBD2 matches 11 bases. Here the CDR3 reads CASSISGGARSEQYF. The CDR3 nucleotides are TGTGCCAGCAGTATTAGCGGGGGGGCCCGCTCCGAGCAGTACTTC.